A single sample is the source of the 18 T cell receptor beta chains below, sequenced in a study of T cell responses to AZD1222 COVID-19 vaccine. Produced via immunoSEQ multiplex PCR; TCRdb's table is partial and in-frame only. The profile shows 150,000 or so clones, roughly nine tenths of them singletons. This specimen was peripheral blood, taken on day 0 of AZD1222 vaccination. The receptors were gathered from an adult in good health.

The chain recombines TRBV11-3 with TRBJ2-1; D is tentatively TRBD1 or TRBD2 (6 bases each). The CDR3 has 17 residues. V was pared by 5 bases and J by 0 bases, with 17 bases between. Germline V gene sequence: CDR1 SGHNT, CDR2 YENEEA. CDR3 protein: CASSPGGQGSSYNEQFF. For the CDR3, the DNA is TGTGCCAGCAGCCCCGGGGGCCAGGGAAGCTCCTACAATGAGCAGTTCTTC.

This clone was seen a few times. The chain combines TRBV21-1 with TRBJ1-2; TRBD1, the table's D call, lacks a check against the DNA. TRBV21-1 has pseudogene status. CDR3 length: 16 amino acids. CDR3 loop: CASSNRPHRTNYGYTF. Here the CDR3 DNA reads TGTGCCAGCAGCAACAGGCCGCACCGGACTAACTATGGCTACACCTTC.

The chain links TRBV15 to TRBJ2-7, with 9 bases identical to TRBD1. This CDR3 region has 14 residues. V gave up 4 bases and J gave up 2 bases; unmatched junction bases: 3. Germline CDR1 is LNHNV and CDR2 is YYDKDF (reference sequence). The CDR3 is CATSTGTGPYEQYF. The CDR3 nucleotides read TGTGCCACCAGCACCGGGACAGGGCCCTACGAGCAGTACTTC.

The J gene is TRBJ2-3, the V gene TRBV2, with TRBD2 matching 7 bases. Per the germline V gene, CDR1 is SNHLY and CDR2 is FYNNEI. V dropped 6 bases and J dropped 5; count of bases not matched to a gene: 8. This CDR3 spans 14 amino acids. For the CDR3, the DNA is TGTGCCAGCAGCGGACTAGATCACCGAGATACGCAGTATTTT. As protein: CASSGLDHRDTQYF.

The chain recombines TRBV5-1 with TRBJ2-3; TRBD1 matches at 11 bases. The germline CDR1 and CDR2 sequences are SGHRS and YFSETQ. This CDR3 has 15 amino acids. After removal of 3 bases from V and 4 bases from J, the junction contained 4 bases not matched to a gene. The CDR3: CASSSPGQGADTQYF. CDR3 coding DNA: TGCGCCAGCAGCTCACCGGGACAGGGGGCAGATACGCAGTATTTT. The full variable domain, with the rest looked up from reference TRBV5-1 and TRBJ2-3, is KAGVTQTPRYLIKTRGQQVTLSCSPISGHRSVSWYQQTPGQGLQFLFEYFSETQRNKGNFPGRFSGRQFSNSRSEMNVSTLELGDSALYLCASSSPGQGADTQYFGPGTRLTVL.

V and J are TRBV11-2 and TRBJ1-3, with no clear D. The CDR3 totals 14 residues. Germline values: CDR1 SGHAT, CDR2 FQNNGV. V gave up 5 bases and J gave up 1 base, with 9 bases separating them. CDR3 in amino acids: CASSQLLSGNTIYF. Here the CDR3 DNA reads TGTGCCAGCAGCCAGCTACTGTCTGGAAACACCATATATTTT.

The CDR3 here is CGAPVAGSYNEQFF. In DNA, the CDR3 is TGTGGGGCCCCGGTGGCGGGGTCCTACAATGAGCAGTTCTTC. The chain carries TRBV27 and TRBJ2-1, with a weak D call TRBD2 (6 bases). In germline, CDR1 is MNHEY, CDR2 SMNVEV (reference sequence). CDR3 length: 14 amino acids.

The gene calls are TRBV6-5 and TRBJ1-1; possibly TRBD1 for D (6 bases). V lost 4 bases and J lost 6, with 12 bases in between. The V gene's germline CDR1 is MNHEY and CDR2 SVGAGI. The CDR3 loop spans 13 amino acids. CDR3: CASSSRGLAEAFF. The CDR3 nucleotides are TGTGCCAGCAGTTCCAGGGGTTTAGCTGAAGCTTTCTTT.

The CDR3 protein is CASSSSASSGNTIYF. CDR3 nucleotide sequence: TGTGCCAGCAGTTCCTCAGCCTCCTCTGGAAACACCATATATTTT. The gene calls are TRBV6-6 and TRBJ1-3; unclear D gene. The germline V gene encodes CDR1 MNHNY and CDR2 SVGAGI (reference sequence). The CDR3 is 15 residues long. Trimming shortened V by 4 bases and J by 0 bases, and 10 bases separated the two germline ends.

The rearrangement links TRBV5-1 to TRBJ2-2; D not resolved. Per germline, CDR1 SGHRS and CDR2 YFSETQ. The CDR3 is 15 amino acids. V lost 4 bases, J lost 3 bases, and 13 bases lay in between. CDR3 amino acids: CASSLRRGDTGELFF. The CDR3 DNA reads as TGCGCCAGCAGCCTACGGCGCGGAGACACCGGGGAGCTGTTTTTT.

The chain carries TRBV5-8 and TRBJ1-2, with D unresolved. The CDR3 length is 14 residues. V lost 4 bases and J 6 bases, leaving 16 bases between the germline ends. Germline V gene data show CDR1 as SGHTS and CDR2 as YDEGEE. CDR3 bases: TGTGCCAGCAGCAACATCTTAACTAAGGATGGCTACACCTTC. Translated, it gives CASSNILTKDGYTF.

CDR3: CASSLRQGTYGYTF. The DNA for the CDR3 is TGTGCCAGCAGTTTACGGCAGGGTACCTATGGCTACACCTTC. The rearrangement links TRBV27 to TRBJ1-2, with D tentatively TRBD1 (5 bases). The CDR3 loop spans 14 amino acids. Per germline, CDR1 MNHEY and CDR2 SMNVEV (reference sequence). Trimming stripped 2 bases from V and 4 bases from J, with 11 bases between.

This clone was seen only once. V gene TRBV19 combines with J gene TRBJ1-2; D unclear. This CDR3 has 12 residues. Germline loops: CDR1 LNHDA, CDR2 SQIVND (reference sequence). V gave up 5 bases and J gave up 6 bases, with 10 bases separating them. The CDR3 region is CASSRLGNGYTF. Here the CDR3 DNA reads TGTGCCAGTAGTCGACTGGGGAATGGCTACACCTTC.

The rearrangement joins TRBV6-1 to TRBJ1-2; tentatively, D is TRBD1 (6 bases). The length of the CDR3 is 13 residues. Germline V gene lookup returns CDR1 MNHNS and CDR2 SASEGT. Trimming took 1 base from V and 7 from J, leaving 10 bases between them. CDR3 sequence: CASSEEIQGGYTF. The CDR3 DNA sequence: TGTGCCAGCAGTGAAGAGATACAGGGTGGCTACACCTTC.

This clone was picked up a small number of times. The V and J genes are TRBV18 and TRBJ2-3, with 7 bases fitting TRBD2. Germline lookup yields CDR1 KGHSH and CDR2 LQKENI. Losses at the gene ends were 1 base for V and 4 bases for J; bases not matched to a gene: 11. This CDR3 has 17 amino acids. CDR3 bases: TGTGCCAGCTCACCACGACATCCCGGGGCGGGAGCAGATACGCAGTATTTT. The encoded protein is CASSPRHPGAGADTQYF.

The chain has TRBV28 and TRBJ1-2; possibly TRBD1 for D (5 bases). The CDR3 sequence is 14 residues long. Between the trimmed V and J ends, which lost 6 bases and 8 bases, there was a span of 19 bases. The germline V gene has CDR1 MDHEN and CDR2 SYDVKM. The CDR3 loop reads CASRNTGKIEGYTF. In nucleotides, the CDR3 is TGTGCCAGCAGGAATACAGGAAAAATAGAGGGCTACACCTTC.

V usage is TRBV6-2 or TRBV6-3 and J usage is TRBJ2-6; possible D gene TRBD1, 5 bases. Trimming removed 2 bases at V and 0 bases at J, with 11 bases between. The CDR3 length is 17 residues. In germline, CDR1 is MNHEY, CDR2 SVGEGT. In DNA form, the CDR3 reads TGTGCCAGCAGTTACCGACAGATTTTCTCTGGGGCCAACGTCCTGACTTTC. This codes for CASSYRQIFSGANVLTF.

The chain is built from TRBV6-1 and TRBJ1-5; a weak D match, TRBD1 (6 bases). The CDR3 is made up of 16 amino acids. V lost 4 bases to trimming and J lost 3 bases, with 16 bases between them. The germline V gene has CDR1 MNHNS and CDR2 SASEGT. The CDR3 loop reads CASSANPTGNNQPQHF. CDR3 coding DNA: TGTGCCAGCAGTGCAAACCCGACAGGAAACAATCAGCCCCAGCATTTT.